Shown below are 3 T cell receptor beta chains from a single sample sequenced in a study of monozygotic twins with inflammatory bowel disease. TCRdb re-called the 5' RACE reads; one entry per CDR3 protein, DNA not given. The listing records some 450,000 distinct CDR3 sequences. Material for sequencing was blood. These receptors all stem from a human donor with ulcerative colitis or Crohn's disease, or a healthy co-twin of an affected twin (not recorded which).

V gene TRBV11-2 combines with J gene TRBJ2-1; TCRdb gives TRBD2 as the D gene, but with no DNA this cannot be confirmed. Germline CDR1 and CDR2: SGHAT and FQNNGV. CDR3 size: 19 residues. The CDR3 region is CASSSLPPRRVGGYNEQFF.

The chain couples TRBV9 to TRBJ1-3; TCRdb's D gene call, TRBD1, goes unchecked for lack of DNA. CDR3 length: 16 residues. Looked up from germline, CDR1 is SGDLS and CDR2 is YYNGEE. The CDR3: CASSAGQGEVGNTIYF. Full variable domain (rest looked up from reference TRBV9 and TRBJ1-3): DSGVTQTPKHLITATGQRVTLRCSPRSGDLSVYWYQQSLDQGLQFLIQYYNGEERAKGNILERFSAQQFPDLHSELNLSSLELGDSALYFCASSAGQGEVGNTIYFGEGSWLTVV.

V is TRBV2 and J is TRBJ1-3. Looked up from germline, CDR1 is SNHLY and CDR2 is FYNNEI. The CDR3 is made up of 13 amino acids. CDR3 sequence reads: CASVRTSGNTIYF.